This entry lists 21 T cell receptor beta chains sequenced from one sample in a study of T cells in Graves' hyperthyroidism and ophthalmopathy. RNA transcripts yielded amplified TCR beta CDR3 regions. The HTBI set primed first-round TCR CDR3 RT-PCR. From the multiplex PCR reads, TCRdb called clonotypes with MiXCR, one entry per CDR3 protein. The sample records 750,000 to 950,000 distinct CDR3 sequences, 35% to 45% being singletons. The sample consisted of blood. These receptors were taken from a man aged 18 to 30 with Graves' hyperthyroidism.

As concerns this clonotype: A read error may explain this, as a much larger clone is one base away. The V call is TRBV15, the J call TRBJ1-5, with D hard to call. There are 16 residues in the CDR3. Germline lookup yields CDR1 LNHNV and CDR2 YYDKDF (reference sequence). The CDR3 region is CTTRGESHHSNRPQHF. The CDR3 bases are TGTACCACCAGAGGCGAGAGTCACCATAGCAATCGGCCCCAGCATTTT.

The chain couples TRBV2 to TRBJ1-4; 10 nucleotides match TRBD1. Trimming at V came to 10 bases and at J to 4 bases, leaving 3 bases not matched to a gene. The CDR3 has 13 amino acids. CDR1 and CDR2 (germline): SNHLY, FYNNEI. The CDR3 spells CAKTGGGNEKLFF. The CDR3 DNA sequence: TGTGCCAAGACAGGGGGCGGTAATGAAAAACTGTTTTTT.

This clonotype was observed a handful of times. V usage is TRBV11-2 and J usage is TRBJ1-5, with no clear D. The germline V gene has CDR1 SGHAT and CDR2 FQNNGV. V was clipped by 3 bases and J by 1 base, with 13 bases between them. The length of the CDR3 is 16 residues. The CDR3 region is CASSLERVGSNQPQHF. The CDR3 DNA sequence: TGTGCCAGCAGCTTGGAGCGGGTGGGGAGCAATCAGCCCCAGCATTTT.

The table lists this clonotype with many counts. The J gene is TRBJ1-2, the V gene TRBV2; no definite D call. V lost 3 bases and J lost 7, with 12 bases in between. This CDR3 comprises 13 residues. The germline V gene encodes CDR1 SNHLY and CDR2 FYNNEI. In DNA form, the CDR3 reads TGTGCCAGCAGTGACAGGCCGCGGGGTGGCTACACCTTC. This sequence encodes CASSDRPRGGYTF.

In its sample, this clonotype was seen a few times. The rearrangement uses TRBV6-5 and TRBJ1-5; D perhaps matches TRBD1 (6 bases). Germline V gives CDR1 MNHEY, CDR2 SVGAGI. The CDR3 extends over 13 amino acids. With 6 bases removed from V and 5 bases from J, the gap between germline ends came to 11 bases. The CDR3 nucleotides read TGTGCCAGCAGAGGGGACAAGTATCAGCCCCAGCATTTT. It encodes CASRGDKYQPQHF.

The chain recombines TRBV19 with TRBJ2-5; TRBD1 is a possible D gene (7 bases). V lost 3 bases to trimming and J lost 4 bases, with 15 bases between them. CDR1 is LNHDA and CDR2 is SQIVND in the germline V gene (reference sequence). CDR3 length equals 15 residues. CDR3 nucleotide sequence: TGTGCCAGTAGTATGCAGGGGGAGGACGGAGAGACCCAGTACTTC. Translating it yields CASSMQGEDGETQYF.

In nucleotides, the CDR3 is TGTGCCAGCAGTTTAGCCCGGCTCTCTGGGGCCAACGTCCTGACTTTC. Translating it yields CASSLARLSGANVLTF. The chain links TRBV12-3 or TRBV12-4 to TRBJ2-6; D gene ambiguous. The CDR3 length is 16 residues. Trimming left V 0 bases short and J 0 bases short, with 6 bases between.

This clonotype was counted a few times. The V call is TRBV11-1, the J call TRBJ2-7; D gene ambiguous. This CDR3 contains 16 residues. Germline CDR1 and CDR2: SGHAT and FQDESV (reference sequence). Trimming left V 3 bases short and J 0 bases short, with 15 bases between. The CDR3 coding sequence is TGTGCCAGCAGCTTGGAAGGGCCCTCTCCCTCCTACGAGCAGTACTTC. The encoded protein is CASSLEGPSPSYEQYF.

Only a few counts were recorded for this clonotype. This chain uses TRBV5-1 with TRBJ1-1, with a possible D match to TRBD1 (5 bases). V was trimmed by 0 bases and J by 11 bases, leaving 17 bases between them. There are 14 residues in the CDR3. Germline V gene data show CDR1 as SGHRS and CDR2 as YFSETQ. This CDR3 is CASSLGGTSVEAFF. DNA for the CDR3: TGCGCCAGCAGCTTGGGGGGCACCTCAGTAGAGGCTTTCTTT. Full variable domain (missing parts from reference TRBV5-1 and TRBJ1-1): KAGVTQTPRYLIKTRGQQVTLSCSPISGHRSVSWYQQTPGQGLQFLFEYFSETQRNKGNFPGRFSGRQFSNSRSEMNVSTLELGDSALYLCASSLGGTSVEAFFGQGTRLTVV.

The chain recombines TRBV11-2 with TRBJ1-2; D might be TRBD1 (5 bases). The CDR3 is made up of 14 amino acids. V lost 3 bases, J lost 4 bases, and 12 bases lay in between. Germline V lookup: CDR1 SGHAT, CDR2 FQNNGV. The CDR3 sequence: CASSFLAGPYGYTF. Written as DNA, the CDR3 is TGTGCCAGCAGCTTCTTGGCAGGGCCCTATGGCTACACCTTC.

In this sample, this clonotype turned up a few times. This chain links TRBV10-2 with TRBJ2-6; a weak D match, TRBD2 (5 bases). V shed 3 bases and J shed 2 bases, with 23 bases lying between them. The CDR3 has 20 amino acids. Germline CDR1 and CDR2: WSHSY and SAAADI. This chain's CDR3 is CASSENLGLADLPGANVLTF. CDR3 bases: TGCGCCAGCAGTGAAAATCTCGGGCTAGCCGATCTCCCTGGGGCCAACGTCCTGACTTTC.

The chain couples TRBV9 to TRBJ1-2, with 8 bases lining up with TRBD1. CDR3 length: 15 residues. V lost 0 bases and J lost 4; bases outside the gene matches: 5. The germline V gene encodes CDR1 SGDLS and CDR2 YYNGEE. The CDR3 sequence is CASSVEETGVYGYTF. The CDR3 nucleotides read TGTGCCAGCAGCGTAGAGGAGACAGGGGTCTATGGCTACACCTTC. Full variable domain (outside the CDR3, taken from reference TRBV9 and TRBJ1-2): DSGVTQTPKHLITATGQRVTLRCSPRSGDLSVYWYQQSLDQGLQFLIQYYNGEERAKGNILERFSAQQFPDLHSELNLSSLELGDSALYFCASSVEETGVYGYTFGSGTRLTVV.

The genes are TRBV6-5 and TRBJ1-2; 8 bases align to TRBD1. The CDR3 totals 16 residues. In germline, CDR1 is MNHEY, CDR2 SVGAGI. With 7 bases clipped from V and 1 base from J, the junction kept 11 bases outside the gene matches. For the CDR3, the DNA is TGTGCCAGCACTCCGCAGGGGGCTGGGGATAACTATGGCTACACCTTC. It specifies CASTPQGAGDNYGYTF.

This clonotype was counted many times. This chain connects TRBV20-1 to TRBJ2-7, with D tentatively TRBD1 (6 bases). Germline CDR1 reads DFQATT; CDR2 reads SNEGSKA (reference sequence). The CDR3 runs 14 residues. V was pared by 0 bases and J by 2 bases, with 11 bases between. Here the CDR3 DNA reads TGCAGTGCTAGAGATCCGTGGGACACCTACGAGCAGTACTTC. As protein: CSARDPWDTYEQYF.

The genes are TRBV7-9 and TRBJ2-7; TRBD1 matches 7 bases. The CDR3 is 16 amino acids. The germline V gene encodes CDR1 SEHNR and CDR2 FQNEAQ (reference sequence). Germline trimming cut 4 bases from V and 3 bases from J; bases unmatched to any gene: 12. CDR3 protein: CASSSYRQGRLYEQYF. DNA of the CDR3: TGTGCCAGCAGCTCTTACCGACAGGGCCGACTCTACGAGCAGTACTTC.

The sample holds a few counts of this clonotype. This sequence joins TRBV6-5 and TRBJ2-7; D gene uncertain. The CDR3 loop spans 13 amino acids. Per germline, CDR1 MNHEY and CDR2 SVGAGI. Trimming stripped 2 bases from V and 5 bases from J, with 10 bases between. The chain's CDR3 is CASSYMGNDEQYF. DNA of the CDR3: TGTGCCAGCAGTTACATGGGTAACGACGAGCAGTACTTC.

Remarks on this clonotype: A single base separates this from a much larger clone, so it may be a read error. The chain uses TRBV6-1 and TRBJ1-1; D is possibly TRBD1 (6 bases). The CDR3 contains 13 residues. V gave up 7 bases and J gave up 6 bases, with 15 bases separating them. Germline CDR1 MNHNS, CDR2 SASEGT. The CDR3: CASIKQGGAEAFF. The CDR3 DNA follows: TGTGCCAGCATCAAACAGGGTGGCGCTGAAGCTTTCTTT.

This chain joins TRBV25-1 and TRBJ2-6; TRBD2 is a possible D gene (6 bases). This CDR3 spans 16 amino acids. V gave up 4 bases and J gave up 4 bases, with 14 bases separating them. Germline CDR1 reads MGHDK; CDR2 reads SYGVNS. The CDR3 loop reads CASSVGLGAGANVLTF. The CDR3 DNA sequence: TGTGCCAGCAGTGTGGGACTCGGAGCGGGGGCCAACGTCCTGACTTTC.

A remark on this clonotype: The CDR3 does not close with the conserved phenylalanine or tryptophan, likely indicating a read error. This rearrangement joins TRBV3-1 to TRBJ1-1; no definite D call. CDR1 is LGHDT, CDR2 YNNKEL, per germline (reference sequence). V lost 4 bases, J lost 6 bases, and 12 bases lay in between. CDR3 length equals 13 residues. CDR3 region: CASSRRNNAEAFL. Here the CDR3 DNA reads TGTGCCAGCAGCCGAAGGAATAACGCTGAAGCTTTCCTT.

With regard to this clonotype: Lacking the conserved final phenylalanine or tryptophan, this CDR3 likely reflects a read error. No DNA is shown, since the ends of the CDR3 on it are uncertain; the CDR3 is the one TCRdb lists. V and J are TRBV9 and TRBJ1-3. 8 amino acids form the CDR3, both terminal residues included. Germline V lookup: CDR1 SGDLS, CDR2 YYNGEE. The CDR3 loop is CASSGGGA.

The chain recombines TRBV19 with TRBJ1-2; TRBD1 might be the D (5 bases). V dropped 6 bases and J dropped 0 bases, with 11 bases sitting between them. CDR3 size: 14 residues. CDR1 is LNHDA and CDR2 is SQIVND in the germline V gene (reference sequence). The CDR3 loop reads CASSPGRSNYGYTF. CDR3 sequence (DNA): TGTGCCAGTAGCCCGGGACGGTCTAACTATGGCTACACCTTC.